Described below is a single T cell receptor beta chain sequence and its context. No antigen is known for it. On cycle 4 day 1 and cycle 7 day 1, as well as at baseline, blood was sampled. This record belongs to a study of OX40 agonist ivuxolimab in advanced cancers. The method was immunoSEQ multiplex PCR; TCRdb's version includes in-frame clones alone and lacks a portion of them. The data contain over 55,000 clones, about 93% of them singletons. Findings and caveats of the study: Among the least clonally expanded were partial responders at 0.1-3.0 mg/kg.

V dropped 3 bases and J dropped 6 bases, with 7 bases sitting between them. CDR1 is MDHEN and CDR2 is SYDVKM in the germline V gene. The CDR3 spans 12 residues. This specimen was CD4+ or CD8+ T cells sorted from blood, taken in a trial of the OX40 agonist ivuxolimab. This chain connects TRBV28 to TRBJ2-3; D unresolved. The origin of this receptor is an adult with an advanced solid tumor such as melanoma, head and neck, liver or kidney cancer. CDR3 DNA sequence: TGTGCCAGCAGTTTTAAGGTGGATACGCAGTATTTT. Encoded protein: CASSFKVDTQYF.